The 20 T cell receptor beta chains presented below share a single source sample, sequenced in a study of OX40 agonist ivuxolimab in advanced cancers. Sequencing was performed with immunoSEQ multiplex PCR; in TCRdb, only in-frame clones are kept and a portion is missing. This table has around 64,000 clones, under 90% appearing once. The material sequenced was CD4+ or CD8+ T cells sorted from blood, taken in a trial of the OX40 agonist ivuxolimab. All receptors derive from an adult with an advanced solid tumor such as melanoma, head and neck, liver or kidney cancer.

The chain carries TRBV5-5 and TRBJ1-1; D call uncertain. The germline gives CDR1 SGHKS, CDR2 YYEKEE (reference sequence). This CDR3 has 12 amino acids. Between the trimmed V and J ends, which lost 0 bases and 5 bases, there was a span of 5 bases. In nucleotides, the CDR3 is TGTGCCAGCAGCTTGGGTAGTACTGAAGCTTTCTTT. Its translation is CASSLGSTEAFF.

The chain is built from TRBV6-5 and TRBJ2-3; weak D call: TRBD1 (5 bases). CDR3 length: 15 amino acids. Germline V CDR1 and CDR2: MNHEY, SVGAGI. The V gene lost 0 bases and the J gene lost 2 bases, with 9 bases spanning the gap. CDR3 amino acids: CASSYSKGFTDTQYF. The CDR3 DNA sequence: TGTGCCAGCAGTTACTCGAAGGGGTTCACAGATACGCAGTATTTT.

V gene TRBV7-2 combines with J gene TRBJ2-3; 8 bases are a match to TRBD2. CDR3 size: 13 residues. After removal of 5 bases from V and 10 bases from J, the junction contained 8 bases not matched to a gene. Germline V gene sequence: CDR1 SGHTA, CDR2 FQGNSA. This chain's CDR3 is CASSHDPGGAQYF. DNA of the CDR3: TGTGCCAGCAGCCACGACCCGGGGGGGGCGCAGTATTTT.

This sequence joins TRBV5-4 and TRBJ1-2; D gene uncertain. This CDR3 is built from 13 residues. Germline CDR1 SGHNT, CDR2 YYREEE (reference sequence). Trimming stripped 1 base from V and 2 bases from J, with 6 bases between. CDR3 sequence: CASSLPPNYGYTF. The CDR3 nucleotides are TGTGCCAGCAGCTTGCCGCCCAACTATGGCTACACCTTC.

The V and J genes are TRBV5-5 and TRBJ2-1; 8 nucleotides line up with TRBD2. The CDR3 contains 15 residues. Germline values: CDR1 SGHKS, CDR2 YYEKEE (reference sequence). The trim removed 1 base at V and 2 bases at J, leaving 2 bases unmatched. In DNA form, the CDR3 reads TGTGCCAGCAGCTTGACGGGGGGGCCCTACAATGAGCAGTTCTTC. Encoded protein: CASSLTGGPYNEQFF. The whole variable domain, remainder taken from reference TRBV5-5 and TRBJ2-1, is DAGVTQSPTHLIKTRGQQVTLRCSPISGHKSVSWYQQVLGQGPQFIFQYYEKEERGRGNFPDRFSARQFPNYSSELNVNALLLGDSALYLCASSLTGGPYNEQFFGPGTRLTVL.

This chain joins TRBV19 and TRBJ1-2; D is ambiguous. The CDR3 totals 13 residues. Germline CDR1 and CDR2: LNHDA and SQIVND (reference sequence). The V end was cut by 3 bases, the J end by 2 bases, with 7 bases between. The CDR3 DNA follows: TGTGCCAGTAGTATCCGGCAGAACTATGGCTACACCTTC. Amino acid sequence: CASSIRQNYGYTF.

This chain joins TRBV11-2 and TRBJ1-6; D remains ambiguous. With 2 bases removed from V and 4 bases from J, the gap between germline ends came to 6 bases. The CDR3 covers 14 residues. Germline V CDR1 and CDR2: SGHAT, FQNNGV. Here the CDR3 DNA reads TGTGCCAGCAGCTTAAACGGTTATAATTCACCCCTCCACTTT. This gives the protein CASSLNGYNSPLHF. Supplemented by reference TRBV11-2 and TRBJ1-6, the full variable domain reads EAGVAQSPRYKIIEKRQSVAFWCNPISGHATLYWYQQILGQGPKLLIQFQNNGVVDDSQLPKDRFSAERLKGVDSTLKIQPAKLEDSAVYLCASSLNGYNSPLHFGNGTRLTVT.

The genes are TRBV6-1 and TRBJ1-2; no definite D call. The germline V gene encodes CDR1 MNHNS and CDR2 SASEGT. V lost 4 bases to trimming and J lost 7 bases, with 13 bases between them. The CDR3 totals 13 residues. In DNA form, the CDR3 reads TGTGCCAGCAGTGCCGAGAGGGCGGGTGGCTACACCTTC. This gives the protein CASSAERAGGYTF.

This chain uses TRBV10-1 with TRBJ1-1, with D hard to call. The CDR3 runs 14 residues. Germline V CDR1 and CDR2: WNHNN, SYGVQD (reference sequence). V gave up 2 bases and J gave up 0 bases, with 7 bases separating them. As DNA, the CDR3 is TGCGCCAGCAGTGAGATGGGCATGAACACTGAAGCTTTCTTT. Translated, it gives CASSEMGMNTEAFF.

The CDR3 loop reads CASSFWPLRRGYTF. In nucleotides, the CDR3 is TGTGCCAGCAGCTTCTGGCCTCTGAGAAGGGGCTACACCTTC. This rearrangement joins TRBV5-8 to TRBJ1-2; D unclear. The CDR3 sequence is 14 residues long. Germline V gene data show CDR1 as SGHTS and CDR2 as YDEGEE. V lost 2 bases and J lost 8, with 16 bases in between. Full variable domain (missing parts from reference TRBV5-8 and TRBJ1-2): EAGVTQSPTHLIKTRGQQATLRCSPISGHTSVYWYQQALGLGLQFLLWYDEGEERNRGNFPPRFSGRQFPNYSSELNVNALELEDSALYLCASSFWPLRRGYTFGSGTRLTVV.

The chain combines TRBV7-2 with TRBJ2-6; 10 bases fit TRBD1. J lost 0 bases, V lost 5 bases, and 7 bases had no gene match. The CDR3 extends over 18 amino acids. Germline CDR1 SGHTA, CDR2 FQGNSA. The DNA for the CDR3 is TGTGCCAGCAGCCCTCGGACAGGGGGGCACTCTGGGGCCAACGTCCTGACTTTC. Its translation: CASSPRTGGHSGANVLTF. The entire variable domain, with the rest obtained from reference TRBV7-2 and TRBJ2-6, is as follows: GAGVSQSPSNKVTEKGKDVELRCDPISGHTALYWYRQSLGQGLEFLIYFQGNSAPDKSGLPSDRFSAERTGGSVSTLTIQRTQQEDSAVYLCASSPRTGGHSGANVLTFGAGSRLTVL.

The gene calls are TRBV10-3 and TRBJ2-5, with D perhaps matching TRBD2 (6 bases). The V end was cut by 3 bases, the J end by 8 bases, with 13 bases between. CDR1 and CDR2 from the germline V gene are ENHRY and SYGVKD. The length of the CDR3 is 13 residues. This CDR3 is CAISDGTLGTQYF. In DNA form, the CDR3 reads TGTGCCATCAGTGATGGGACTTTGGGAACCCAGTACTTC.

The rearrangement uses TRBV18 and TRBJ1-5; D gene unclear. This CDR3 has 14 residues. The V end lost 3 bases, the J end lost 7 bases, and 13 bases lay between the germline ends. The V gene's germline CDR1 is KGHSH and CDR2 LQKENI. This CDR3 is CASSPETALQPQHF. In DNA form, the CDR3 reads TGTGCCAGCTCACCCGAGACGGCGCTCCAGCCCCAGCATTTT.

This chain uses TRBV5-8 with TRBJ1-1; no clear D. The CDR3 has 13 amino acids. The germline gives CDR1 SGHTS, CDR2 YDEGEE. V was trimmed by 2 bases and J by 10 bases, leaving 15 bases between them. CDR3 DNA: TGTGCCAGCAGCTTTTCTTCCGGGCCAGCAGCTTTCTTT. This translates into CASSFSSGPAAFF.

The J gene is TRBJ1-1, the V gene TRBV6-5, with 10 bases fitting TRBD1. The V gene's germline CDR1 is MNHEY and CDR2 SVGAGI. V dropped 0 bases and J dropped 0; count of bases not matched to a gene: 1. This CDR3 is 16 amino acids long. CDR3 nucleotide sequence: TGTGCCAGCAGTTACTCCGGGACAGGGGTGAACACTGAAGCTTTCTTT. Translated, it gives CASSYSGTGVNTEAFF.

J is TRBJ2-5 and V is TRBV11-2; D not resolved. The V gene lost 1 base and the J gene lost 5 bases, with 11 bases spanning the gap. This CDR3 contains 14 residues. Germline CDR1 SGHAT, CDR2 FQNNGV. This CDR3 is CASSLGPRSETQYF. CDR3 nucleotides: TGTGCCAGCAGCTTAGGTCCGAGGTCGGAGACCCAGTACTTC. Together with reference TRBV11-2 and TRBJ2-5, the CDR3 gives the full variable domain: EAGVAQSPRYKIIEKRQSVAFWCNPISGHATLYWYQQILGQGPKLLIQFQNNGVVDDSQLPKDRFSAERLKGVDSTLKIQPAKLEDSAVYLCASSLGPRSETQYFGPGTRLLVL.

The chain joins TRBV6-1 to TRBJ2-7; 8 bases agree with TRBD2. The junction had 12 bases not matched to a gene; V was cut back by 6 bases and J by 5 bases. CDR1 MNHNS and CDR2 SASEGT come from the germline V gene. The CDR3 has 15 residues. The CDR3 region is CASSPGGDLAHEQYF. Written as DNA, the CDR3 is TGTGCCAGCAGCCCCGGGGGGGACTTAGCCCACGAGCAGTACTTC.

This chain joins TRBV5-1 and TRBJ1-6; D is uncertain. The CDR3 extends over 13 amino acids. The V gene lost 4 bases and the J gene lost 8 bases, with 10 bases spanning the gap. Germline CDR1 is SGHRS and CDR2 is YFSETQ. The DNA for the CDR3 is TGCGCCAGCAGCCCTTCAGGAGATTCACCCCTCCACTTT. Protein: CASSPSGDSPLHF.

V usage is TRBV6-1 and J usage is TRBJ2-7; D perhaps matches TRBD2 (6 bases). Germline loops: CDR1 MNHNS, CDR2 SASEGT. V lost 1 base to trimming and J lost 4 bases, with 14 bases between them. This CDR3 contains 15 residues. CDR3 DNA sequence: TGTGCCAGCAGTGAAGGCGGGGCCCGAATTTACGAGCAGTACTTC. Its translation is CASSEGGARIYEQYF.

The rearrangement links TRBV7-2 to TRBJ1-6; 7 nucleotides match TRBD1. This CDR3 has 17 residues. Germline assignment: CDR1 SGHTA and CDR2 FQGNSA. J lost 4 bases, V lost 3 bases, and 9 bases had no gene match. The CDR3 loop reads CASSFEKGQRYNSPLHF. CDR3 nucleotides: TGTGCCAGCAGCTTTGAAAAGGGACAGAGATATAATTCACCCCTCCACTTT.